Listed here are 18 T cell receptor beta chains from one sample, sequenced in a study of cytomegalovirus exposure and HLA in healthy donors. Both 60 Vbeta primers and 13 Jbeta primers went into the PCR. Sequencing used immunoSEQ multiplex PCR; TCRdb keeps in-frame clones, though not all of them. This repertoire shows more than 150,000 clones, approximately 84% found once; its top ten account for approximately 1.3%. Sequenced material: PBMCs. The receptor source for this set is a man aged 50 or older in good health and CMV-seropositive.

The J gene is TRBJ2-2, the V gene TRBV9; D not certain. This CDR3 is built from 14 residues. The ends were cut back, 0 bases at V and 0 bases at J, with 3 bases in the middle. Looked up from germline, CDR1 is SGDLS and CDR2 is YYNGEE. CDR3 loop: CASSVVSNTGELFF. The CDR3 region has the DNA TGTGCCAGCAGCGTAGTATCGAACACCGGGGAGCTGTTTTTT.

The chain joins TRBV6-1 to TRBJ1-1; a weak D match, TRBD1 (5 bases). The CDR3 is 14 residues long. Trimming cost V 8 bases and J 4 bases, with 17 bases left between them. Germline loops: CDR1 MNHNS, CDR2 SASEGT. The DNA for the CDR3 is TGTGCCAGCTCCCGGGGGGGGGAGGGCACTGAAGCTTTCTTT. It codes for CASSRGGEGTEAFF.

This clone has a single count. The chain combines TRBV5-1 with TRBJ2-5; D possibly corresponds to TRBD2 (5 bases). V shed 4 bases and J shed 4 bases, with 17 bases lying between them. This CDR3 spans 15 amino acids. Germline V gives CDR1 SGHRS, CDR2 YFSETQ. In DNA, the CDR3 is TGCGCCAGCAGCCCCACAACTAGTCTTGGAGAGACCCAGTACTTC. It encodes CASSPTTSLGETQYF.

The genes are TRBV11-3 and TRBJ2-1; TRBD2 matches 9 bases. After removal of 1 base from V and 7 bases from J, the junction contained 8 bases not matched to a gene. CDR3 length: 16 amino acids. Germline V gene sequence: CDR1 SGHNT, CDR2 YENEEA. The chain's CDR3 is CASSLGRVAGVNEQFF. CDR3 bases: TGTGCCAGCAGCTTAGGTCGGGTAGCGGGAGTAAATGAGCAGTTCTTC.

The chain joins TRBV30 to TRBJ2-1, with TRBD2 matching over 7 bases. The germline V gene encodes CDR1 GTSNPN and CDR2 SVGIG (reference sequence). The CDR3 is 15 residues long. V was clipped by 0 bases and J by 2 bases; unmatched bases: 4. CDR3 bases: TGTGCCTGGAGTGTTTCTAGCGGTCCCTACAATGAGCAGTTCTTC. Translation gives CAWSVSSGPYNEQFF.

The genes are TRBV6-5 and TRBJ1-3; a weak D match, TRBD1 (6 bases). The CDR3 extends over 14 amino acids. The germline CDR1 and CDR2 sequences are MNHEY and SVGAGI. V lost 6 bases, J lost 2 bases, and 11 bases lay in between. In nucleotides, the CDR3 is TGTGCCAGCAGGACAGGCAGCCCTGGAAACACCATATATTTT. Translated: CASRTGSPGNTIYF.

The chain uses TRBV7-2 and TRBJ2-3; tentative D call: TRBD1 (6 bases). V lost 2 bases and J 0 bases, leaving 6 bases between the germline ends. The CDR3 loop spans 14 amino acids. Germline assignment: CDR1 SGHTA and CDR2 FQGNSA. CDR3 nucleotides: TGTGCCAGCAGCTTAACAGGGAGCACAGATACGCAGTATTTT. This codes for CASSLTGSTDTQYF. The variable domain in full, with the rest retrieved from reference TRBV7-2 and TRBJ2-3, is GAGVSQSPSNKVTEKGKDVELRCDPISGHTALYWYRQSLGQGLEFLIYFQGNSAPDKSGLPSDRFSAERTGGSVSTLTIQRTQQEDSAVYLCASSLTGSTDTQYFGPGTRLTVL.

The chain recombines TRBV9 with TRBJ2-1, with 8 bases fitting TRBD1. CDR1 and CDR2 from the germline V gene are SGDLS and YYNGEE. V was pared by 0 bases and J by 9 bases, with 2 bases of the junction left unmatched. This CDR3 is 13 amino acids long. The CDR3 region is CASSVATGGEQFF. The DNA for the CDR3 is TGTGCCAGCAGCGTAGCCACAGGGGGTGAGCAGTTCTTC.

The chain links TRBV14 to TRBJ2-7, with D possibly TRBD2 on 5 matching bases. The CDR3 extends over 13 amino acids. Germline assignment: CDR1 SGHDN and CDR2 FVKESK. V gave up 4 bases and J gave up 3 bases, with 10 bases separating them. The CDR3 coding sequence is TGTGCCAGCAGCCCCCAGCGGAACTACGAGCAGTACTTC. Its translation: CASSPQRNYEQYF.

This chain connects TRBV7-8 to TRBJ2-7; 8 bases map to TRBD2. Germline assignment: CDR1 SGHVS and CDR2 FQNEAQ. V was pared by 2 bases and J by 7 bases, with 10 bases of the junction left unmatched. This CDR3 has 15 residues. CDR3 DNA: TGTGCCAGCAGCTTATACGTGCCGGGGGGGAAAGAGCAGTACTTC. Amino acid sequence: CASSLYVPGGKEQYF.

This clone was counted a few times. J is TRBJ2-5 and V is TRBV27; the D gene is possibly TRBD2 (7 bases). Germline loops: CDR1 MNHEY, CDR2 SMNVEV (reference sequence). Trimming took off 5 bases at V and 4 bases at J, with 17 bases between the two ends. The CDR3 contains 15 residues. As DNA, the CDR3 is TGTGCCAGCAGTCCTACGGGGGGCGCGGGAGAGACCCAGTACTTC. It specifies CASSPTGGAGETQYF.

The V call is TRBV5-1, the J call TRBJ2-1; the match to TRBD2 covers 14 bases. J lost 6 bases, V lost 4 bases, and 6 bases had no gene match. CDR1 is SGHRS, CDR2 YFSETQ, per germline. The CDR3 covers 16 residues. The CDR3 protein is CASSGMGLAGANEQFF. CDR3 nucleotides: TGCGCCAGCAGCGGGATGGGACTAGCGGGGGCCAATGAGCAGTTCTTC. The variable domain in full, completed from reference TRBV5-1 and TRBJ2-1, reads KAGVTQTPRYLIKTRGQQVTLSCSPISGHRSVSWYQQTPGQGLQFLFEYFSETQRNKGNFPGRFSGRQFSNSRSEMNVSTLELGDSALYLCASSGMGLAGANEQFFGPGTRLTVL.

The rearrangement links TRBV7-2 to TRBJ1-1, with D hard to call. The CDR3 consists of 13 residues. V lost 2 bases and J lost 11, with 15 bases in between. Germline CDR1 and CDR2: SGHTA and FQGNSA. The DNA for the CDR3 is TGTGCCAGCAGCTTACCCGGGAGAAGGCGTGCTTTCTTT. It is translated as CASSLPGRRRAFF.

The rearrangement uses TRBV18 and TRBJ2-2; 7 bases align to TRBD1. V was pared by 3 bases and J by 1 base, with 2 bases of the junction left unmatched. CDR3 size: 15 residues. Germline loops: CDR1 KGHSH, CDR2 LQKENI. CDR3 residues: CASSPRTGNTGELFF. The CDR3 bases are TGTGCCAGCTCACCCCGGACAGGGAACACCGGGGAGCTGTTTTTT.

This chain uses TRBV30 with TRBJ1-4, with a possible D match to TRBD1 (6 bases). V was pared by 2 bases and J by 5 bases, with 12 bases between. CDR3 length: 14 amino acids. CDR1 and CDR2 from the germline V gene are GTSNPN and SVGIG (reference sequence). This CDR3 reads CAWSNPGQNEKLFF. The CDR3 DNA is TGTGCCTGGAGTAATCCTGGACAGAATGAAAAACTGTTTTTT.

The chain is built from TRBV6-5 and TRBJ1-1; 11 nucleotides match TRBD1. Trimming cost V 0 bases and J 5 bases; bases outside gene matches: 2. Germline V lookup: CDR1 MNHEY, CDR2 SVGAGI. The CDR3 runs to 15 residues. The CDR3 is CASSYSGQGATEAFF. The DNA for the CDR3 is TGTGCCAGCAGTTACTCAGGACAGGGGGCAACTGAAGCTTTCTTT.

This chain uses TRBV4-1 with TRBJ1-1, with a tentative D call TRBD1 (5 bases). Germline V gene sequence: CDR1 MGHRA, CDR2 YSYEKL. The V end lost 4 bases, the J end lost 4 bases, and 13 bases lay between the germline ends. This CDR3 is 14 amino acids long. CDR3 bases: TGCGCCAGCAGCCGGACACGGGAGATCACTGAAGCTTTCTTT. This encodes CASSRTREITEAFF.

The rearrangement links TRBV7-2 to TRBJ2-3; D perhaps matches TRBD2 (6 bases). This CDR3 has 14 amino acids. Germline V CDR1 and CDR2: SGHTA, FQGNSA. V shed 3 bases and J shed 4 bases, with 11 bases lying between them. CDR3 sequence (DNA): TGTGCCAGCAGCTTCCCCTCGGGGGCAGATACGCAGTATTTT. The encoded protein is CASSFPSGADTQYF.